These T cell receptor beta chains were read from a single sample in a study of beta chain features in type 1 diabetes. Here immunoSEQ multiplex PCR was the method, and the copy in TCRdb shows in-frame clones only, minus some. The table has some 660,000 clones, around 15% seen once. Material for sequencing was naive CD4+ T cells from blood. The receptors come from a man aged 18 to 29 with type 1 diabetes. Each CDR3 is given with its conserved first and last residue. D genes are given only for firm matches. The listing skips clone size in some rows; elsewhere it reads once, few, many or a size class.

D gene,V gene,J gene,clone size,CDR3 protein,CDR3 DNA
TRBD2,TRBV11-2,TRBJ2-1,few,CASSSDLADNEQFF,TGTGCCAGCAGCTCTGACCTAGCGGACAATGAGCAGTTCTTC
NA,TRBV5-1,TRBJ1-1,few,CASRASEVEAFF,TGCGCCAGCAGGGCCTCAGAGGTTGAAGCTTTCTTT
TRBD2,TRBV6-1,TRBJ2-5,NA,CASSERTSMYQETQYF,TGTGCCAGCAGTGAACGGACTAGCATGTACCAAGAGACCCAGTACTTC
NA,TRBV7-2,TRBJ1-2,few,CASSWFEGTGYGYTF,TGTGCCAGCAGCTGGTTTGAGGGGACGGGCTATGGCTACACCTTC
TRBD2,TRBV28,TRBJ2-1,NA,CASSDGLADNEQFF,TGTGCCAGCAGTGATGGACTAGCGGACAATGAGCAGTTCTTC
TRBD1,TRBV9,TRBJ2-4,few,CASSSPQTGGWAKNIQYF,TGTGCCAGCAGCTCCCCCCAGACAGGGGGATGGGCCAAAAACATTCAGTACTTC
NA,TRBV5-6,TRBJ1-6,once,CASSLTWAAYNSPLHF,TGTGCCAGCAGCTTGACGTGGGCAGCGTATAATTCACCCCTCCACTTT
TRBD1,TRBV18,TRBJ1-1,NA,CASSPMTGLNTEAFF,TGTGCCAGCTCACCCATGACAGGGCTGAACACTGAAGCTTTCTTT
NA,TRBV30,TRBJ2-7,NA,CAWNNRIEGEQYF,TGTGCCTGGAACAATAGAATCGAGGGAGAGCAGTACTTC
NA,TRBV10-2,TRBJ1-1,few,CASSDLIGTEAFF,TGCGCCAGCAGTGACCTAATTGGCACTGAAGCTTTCTTT
NA,TRBV28,TRBJ1-3,NA,CASSFRTALSGNTIYF,TGTGCCAGCAGTTTTCGGACAGCTCTCTCTGGAAACACCATATATTTT
NA,TRBV7-9,TRBJ1-4,NA,CASSPRTDSDQLFF,TGTGCCAGCAGCCCAAGGACGGACTCTGATCAACTGTTTTTT
NA,TRBV9,TRBJ2-3,NA,CASSAPHGGTDTQYF,TGTGCCAGCAGCGCCCCACACGGGGGTACAGATACGCAGTATTTT
TRBD2,TRBV11-2,TRBJ2-1,NA,CASSRGRDSAYNEQFF,TGTGCCAGCAGCCGAGGGAGGGACTCCGCCTACAATGAGCAGTTCTTC
NA,TRBV7-2,TRBJ1-5,few,CASSSGSQPQHF,TGTGCCAGCTCATCGGGGTCTCAGCCCCAGCATTTT
NA,TRBV2,TRBJ2-2,NA,CASSLGRSNTGELFF,TGTGCCAGCAGCCTGGGACGTTCGAACACCGGGGAGCTGTTTTTT
NA,TRBV30,TRBJ2-3,NA,CAWSVLQGRTNTQYF,TGTGCCTGGAGTGTACTACAGGGGAGGACGAATACGCAGTATTTT
NA,TRBV23-1,TRBJ1-1,few,CASSQPRLNTEAFF,TGCGCCAGCAGTCAACCAAGACTGAACACTGAAGCTTTCTTT
NA,TRBV9,TRBJ2-3,few,CASSVAGNTDTQYF,TGTGCCAGCAGCGTAGCGGGTAACACAGATACGCAGTATTTT
NA,TRBV7-9,TRBJ1-2,few,CASRPTDYGYTF,TGTGCCAGCAGACCGACAGACTATGGCTACACCTTC
TRBD1,TRBV30,TRBJ1-5,NA,CAWSARDRGQPQHF,TGTGCCTGGAGTGCTCGGGACAGGGGTCAGCCCCAGCATTTT
NA,TRBV7-9,TRBJ2-3,few,CASRRDGGTDTQYF,TGTGCCAGCCGCCGGGACGGAGGCACAGATACGCAGTATTTT
NA,TRBV2,TRBJ2-3,NA,CASSRTTDTQYF,TGTGCCAGCAGTAGAACAACAGATACGCAGTATTTT
NA,TRBV4-2,TRBJ2-1,NA,CASSKGGRSSYNEQFF,TGTGCCAGCAGCAAAGGGGGGAGGAGCTCCTACAATGAGCAGTTCTTC
TRBD1,TRBV7-9,TRBJ1-2,NA,CASSDGRGKDYGYTF,TGTGCCAGCAGCGACGGCAGGGGGAAGGACTATGGCTACACCTTC
NA,TRBV5-1,TRBJ2-3,few,CASSLPGYSDTQYF,TGCGCCAGCAGCTTGCCGGGATACTCAGATACGCAGTATTTT
NA,TRBV14,TRBJ1-3,few,CASSQAGGNTIYF,TGTGCCAGCAGCCAAGCTGGCGGAAACACCATATATTTT
NA,TRBV5-1,TRBJ2-7,NA,CASSLGGGLSYEQYF,TGCGCCAGCAGCTTGGGAGGAGGGCTTTCCTACGAGCAGTACTTC
NA,TRBV30,TRBJ1-4,NA,CAWTTGTKLFF,TGTGCCTGGACTACTGGGACCAAACTGTTTTTT
NA,TRBV5-8,TRBJ2-7,few,CASSPTGLLAQYF,TGTGCCAGCAGCCCGACAGGTCTGCTCGCGCAGTACTTC
NA,TRBV20-1,TRBJ1-1,NA,CSAKVTEAFF,TGCAGTGCTAAAGTTACTGAAGCTTTCTTT
NA,TRBV9,TRBJ2-3,few,CASRGGSDTQYF,TGTGCCAGCAGAGGGGGATCGGATACGCAGTATTTT
TRBD1,TRBV29-1,TRBJ2-7,few,CSSTTGGSQYF,TGCAGCAGTACGACAGGGGGCTCGCAGTACTTC
TRBD1,TRBV5-1,TRBJ2-7,NA,CASSKMGTGGSTEQYF,TGCGCCAGCTCAAAGATGGGGACAGGGGGTTCAACCGAGCAGTACTTC
TRBD1,TRBV2,TRBJ1-2,few,CASRGTGPYGYTF,TGTGCCAGCAGGGGGACAGGACCCTATGGCTACACCTTC
NA,TRBV5-4,TRBJ1-1,few,CASSLGAGQNTEAFF,TGTGCCAGCAGCTTGGGAGCAGGGCAGAACACTGAAGCTTTCTTT
NA,TRBV14,TRBJ2-1,few,CASSRRQGWGNEQFF,TGTGCCAGCAGCCGCAGGCAGGGTTGGGGCAATGAGCAGTTCTTC
NA,TRBV2,TRBJ2-3,NA,CASQGVITDTQYF,TGTGCCAGCCAGGGAGTGATAACAGATACGCAGTATTTT
TRBD1,TRBV9,TRBJ1-1,NA,CASSPTGQDTEAFF,TGTGCCAGCAGTCCAACGGGACAGGACACTGAAGCTTTCTTT
TRBD1,TRBV28,TRBJ2-1,NA,CASRQGARSYNEQFF,TGTGCCAGCAGGCAGGGGGCGAGGTCCTACAATGAGCAGTTCTTC
NA,TRBV9,TRBJ2-2,NA,CASSVEWTGELFF,TGTGCCAGCAGCGTAGAGTGGACCGGGGAGCTGTTTTTT
NA,TRBV7-9,TRBJ1-1,NA,CASSPRLKDRLNTEAFF,TGTGCCAGCAGCCCTCGGTTGAAGGACAGATTGAACACTGAAGCTTTCTTT
TRBD1,TRBV4-3,TRBJ1-3,NA,CASSQDYPDRGRGNTIYF,TGCGCCAGCAGCCAAGATTACCCTGACAGGGGACGTGGAAACACCATATATTTT
NA,TRBV5-4,TRBJ1-5,NA,CASSLGTGFNQPQHF,TGTGCCAGCAGCTTGGGTACAGGTTTCAATCAGCCCCAGCATTTT
NA,TRBV6-6,TRBJ1-2,NA,CASSYRGYGYTF,TGTGCCAGCAGTTACAGGGGCTATGGCTACACCTTC
TRBD1,TRBV6-6,TRBJ1-1,few,CASSSPRTGGRTEAFF,TGTGCCAGCAGTTCGCCCCGGACAGGGGGGAGGACTGAAGCTTTCTTT
NA,TRBV4-1,TRBJ1-4,NA,CASSQAGTDEKLFF,TGCGCCAGCAGCCAAGCAGGGACTGATGAAAAACTGTTTTTT
TRBD2,TRBV5-1,TRBJ2-1,NA,CASSSGAGAGEQFF,TGCGCCAGCAGCTCCGGAGCGGGGGCCGGTGAGCAGTTCTTC
NA,TRBV23-1,TRBJ2-2,few,CASSQSQGPNTGELFF,TGCGCCAGCAGTCAATCGCAGGGACCGAACACCGGGGAGCTGTTTTTT
NA,TRBV30,TRBJ2-7,NA,CAWSRRAEQYF,TGTGCCTGGAGCCGAAGGGCCGAGCAGTACTTC
NA,TRBV7-3,TRBJ1-1,few,CASSTYLNTEAFF,TGTGCCAGCAGCACTTACTTGAACACTGAAGCTTTCTTT